Below, one T cell receptor beta chain is given with its context. As yet, its antigen is unknown. The sample belongs to a study of OX40 agonist ivuxolimab in advanced cancers. Study as a whole: Patients received intravenous ivuxolimab every 2 weeks at 0.01 to 10 mg/kg. The dose-escalation cohort had hepatocellular carcinoma, melanoma, renal cell or head and neck cancer. Prior therapy, whether anti-PD-1, anti-PD-L1 or anti-CTLA-4, was allowed, and about 39% had some. Study results and caveats: Nonresponders included some who also had low normalized T-cell clonal expansion.

The V end lost 4 bases, the J end lost 5 bases, and 18 bases lay between the germline ends. Germline values: CDR1 SGDLS, CDR2 YYNGEE. The CDR3 loop spans 15 amino acids. The method was immunoSEQ multiplex PCR; TCRdb's version includes in-frame clones alone and lacks a portion of them. The repertoire holds 78,000 or so clones, with about 94% as singletons. This sequence was found in an adult with an advanced solid tumor such as melanoma, head and neck, liver or kidney cancer. This chain connects TRBV9 to TRBJ2-5; either TRBD1 or TRBD2 may fit D (6 bases each). Sequenced material: CD4+ or CD8+ T cells sorted from blood, taken in a trial of the OX40 agonist ivuxolimab. For the CDR3, the DNA is TGTGCCAGCAGCTCCAGCTGGGGGGCGGGCGAGACCCAGTACTTC. It codes for CASSSSWGAGETQYF.